The 3 T cell receptor beta chains below were found in one sample sequenced in a study of cytomegalovirus exposure and HLA in healthy donors. Both 60 Vbeta primers and 13 Jbeta primers went into the PCR. TCRdb's copy holds only in-frame clones and misses some; the assay was immunoSEQ multiplex PCR. The sample consists of fewer than 120,000 clones, about 80% of them appearing once. The source material was PBMCs. These receptors originate from a man aged 25 to 45 in good health and CMV-seropositive.

The J gene is TRBJ2-7, the V gene TRBV10-2, with a tentative D call TRBD2 (5 bases). The CDR3 loop spans 11 amino acids. Trimming stripped 8 bases from V and 9 bases from J, with 14 bases between. CDR1 and CDR2 from the germline V gene are WSHSY and SAAADI. In DNA form, the CDR3 reads TGCGCCAGCTTCGGACTGGGCGGGCAGTACTTC. Its translation is CASFGLGGQYF.

The genes are TRBV7-2 and TRBJ1-1, with TRBD1 as a possible D gene (5 bases). CDR3 size: 15 residues. CDR1 and CDR2 (germline): SGHTA, FQGNSA. Trimming pared 3 bases from V and 3 bases from J, leaving 14 bases between. CDR3 loop: CASSFDWGEDTEAFF. The CDR3 DNA reads TGTGCCAGCAGCTTTGACTGGGGGGAAGACACTGAAGCTTTCTTT.

The gene calls are TRBV4-3 and TRBJ2-5, with 7 bases fitting TRBD2. Germline assignment: CDR1 LGHNA and CDR2 YSLEER. V dropped 3 bases and J dropped 7; count of bases not matched to a gene: 11. The CDR3 is made up of 15 amino acids. The DNA of the CDR3 is TGCGCCAGCAGCCAGCAAGCGGGGCCCCAGGGGACCCAGTACTTC. It is translated as CASSQQAGPQGTQYF.